The source of this T cell receptor (beta chain) is a study of Ad26.COV2.S vaccination and SARS-CoV-2 variants. The overall study: A participant enrolled in the COV1001 Ad26.COV2.S trial arm provided the sample.

Worth noting for this clone: Its specificity is not known.

Assay: immunoSEQ multiplex PCR; the TCRdb copy retains only in-frame clones and omits some. This sample has roughly 350,000 clones, with about nine tenths found just once. The treatment: 15 to 20 received Ad26.COV2.S at low or high dose, single or two shots; 5 received placebo; per-sample allocation not given. On day 63 after the first injection, vaccine and placebo recipients gave samples. Ad26.COV2.S expressed prefusion-stabilized spike from the original Wuhan strain. Overall study findings and caveats: Comparable non-spike TCR breadth was observed in vaccine and placebo recipients. Post-vaccination breadth of spike-specific CD8+ and CD4+ T cell responses was reportedly substantial.

V shed 5 bases and J 0 bases; nucleotides not matched to a gene: 11. Germline V gene lookup returns CDR1 MNHEY and CDR2 SMNVEV (reference sequence). The CDR3 runs 19 residues. The chain recombines TRBV27 with TRBJ1-6; the match to TRBD1 covers 9 bases. The sample was peripheral blood, taken in a trial of Ad26.COV2.S vaccine versus placebo. The clonotype originates from a person between 18 and 59 years old who received the Ad26.COV2.S COVID-19 vaccine or a placebo. CDR3 in DNA: TGTGCCAGCAGTAAACAGGGGGCTCAGGAGGGCTCCTATAATTCACCCCTCCACTTT. It yields the protein CASSKQGAQEGSYNSPLHF.